This is a list of T cell receptor beta chains from one sample in a study of OX40 agonist ivuxolimab in advanced cancers. Assay: immunoSEQ multiplex PCR; the TCRdb copy retains only in-frame clones and omits some. Found here are 30,000 to 40,000 clones, around 89% of them singletons; the top ten hold under 15%. Material: CD4+ or CD8+ T cells sorted from blood, obtained in a trial of the OX40 agonist ivuxolimab. The receptors derive from an adult with an advanced solid tumor such as melanoma, head and neck, liver or kidney cancer. Both conserved end residues are part of each CDR3. A D gene is named only where the DNA matches it firmly. Only some rows state a clone size, as once, few, many or a class for expanded clones.

clone size	V gene	D gene	J gene	CDR3 DNA	CDR3 protein
NA	TRBV6-6	TRBD1	TRBJ1-5	TGTGCCAGCAGCCTGGACAGGCGGAATCAGCCCCAGCATTTT	CASSLDRRNQPQHF
NA	TRBV27	TRBD1	TRBJ2-7	TGTGCCAGCAGCTACCTGACAGGGGTGCCCTACGAGCAGTACTTC	CASSYLTGVPYEQYF
NA	TRBV4-1	NA	TRBJ2-2	TGCGCCAGCAGTCCTCCGGGGGGCTCCCAGTTTGGGGGCCCGCGGGAGCTGTTTTTT	CASSPPGGSQFGGPRELFF
NA	TRBV30	NA	TRBJ1-1	TGTGCCTGGAGTGCGGTGCTGGCGACTGAAGCTTTCTTT	CAWSAVLATEAFF
NA	TRBV15	NA	TRBJ1-1	TGTGCCACCAGCCCAGGCCCGGATAGTGACACTGAAGCTTTCTTT	CATSPGPDSDTEAFF
once	TRBV30	NA	TRBJ2-1	TGTGCCTGGAGTGTACTAGGGGTCAATGAGCAGTTCTTC	CAWSVLGVNEQFF
NA	TRBV9	TRBD2	TRBJ2-2	TGTGCCAGCAACCCCCGGGGGGGCACCGGGGAGCTGTTTTTT	CASNPRGGTGELFF
NA	TRBV6-1	NA	TRBJ2-7	TGTGCCAGCAGGTCCCCCGGGACGCTCTACGAGCAGTACTTC	CASRSPGTLYEQYF
NA	TRBV29-1	NA	TRBJ2-7	TGCAGCGTTGAAGTAGGCCGGTACTACGAGCAGTACTTC	CSVEVGRYYEQYF
NA	TRBV5-1	NA	TRBJ1-1	TGCGCCAGCAGCTGGGACGGTCGGATGAACACTGAAGCTTTCTTT	CASSWDGRMNTEAFF
NA	TRBV28	NA	TRBJ1-2	TGTGCCAGCAGTTTGGTGGGGATTAGTGGCTACACCTTC	CASSLVGISGYTF
few	TRBV27	NA	TRBJ2-7	TGTGCCAGCAGTTTGGAGAGGGGGTTTTCCTACGAGCAGTACTTC	CASSLERGFSYEQYF
once	TRBV27	NA	TRBJ2-7	TGTGCCAGCAGTTTAGAGGGCTTTGGGCGTTCCTACGAGCAGTACTTC	CASSLEGFGRSYEQYF
NA	TRBV5-6	NA	TRBJ2-7	TGTGCCAGCAGCTTGGCGGCAGTTCAGAACGAGCAGTACTTC	CASSLAAVQNEQYF
NA	TRBV27	NA	TRBJ1-4	TGTGCCAGCAGTTTATACCCCGCAACAGGGTTCACGGGAAAACTGTTTTTT	CASSLYPATGFTGKLFF
NA	TRBV5-6	NA	TRBJ1-2	TGTGCCAGCAGCTTGGCGGTGGTGGGCTACACCTTC	CASSLAVVGYTF
NA	TRBV7-6	TRBD1	TRBJ1-2	TGTGCCAGCAGCTTAGGGGGACAGGGAATAGATGGCTACACCTTC	CASSLGGQGIDGYTF
NA	TRBV4-1	NA	TRBJ1-1	TGCGCCAGCAGCCAGGGACGGATGAACACTGAAGCTTTCTTT	CASSQGRMNTEAFF
NA	TRBV6-1	TRBD2	TRBJ2-1	TGTGCCAGCAGTGTCGGGCTAGCGGGAGTCAATGAGCAGTTCTTC	CASSVGLAGVNEQFF
NA	TRBV5-1	NA	TRBJ2-7	TGCGCCAGCAGCGCCCGGGACTTTCCTGGGGAGCAGTACTTC	CASSARDFPGEQYF
NA	TRBV13	TRBD1	TRBJ1-4	TGTGCCAGCAGCGCTCAACAGGGGGGGGCTAATGAAAAACTGTTTTTT	CASSAQQGGANEKLFF
NA	TRBV11-2	NA	TRBJ1-1	TGTGCCAGCAGCTTAGTCCGACAAGAAGGCTTGAACACTGAAGCTTTCTTT	CASSLVRQEGLNTEAFF
NA	TRBV7-6	NA	TRBJ1-5	TGTGCCAGCAGCCAAGGGGGAGTCAATCAGCCCCAGCATTTT	CASSQGGVNQPQHF
medium-sized	TRBV11-2	NA	TRBJ2-5	TGTGCCAGCAGCTTGAGTCACCCCCAAGAGACCCAGTACTTC	CASSLSHPQETQYF
NA	TRBV6-5	TRBD2	TRBJ2-7	TGTGCCAGCAGTTACTGGGCTAGCGGGAGGGGCGAGCAGTACTTC	CASSYWASGRGEQYF
NA	TRBV19	NA	TRBJ1-5	TGTGCCAGTAGTATGGGACCAAGCAATCAGCCCCAGCATTTT	CASSMGPSNQPQHF
NA	TRBV2	TRBD2	TRBJ2-5	TGTGCCAGCAGACTATCTAGCGGGGAAGAGACCCAGTACTTC	CASRLSSGEETQYF
few	TRBV4-1	NA	TRBJ2-2	TGCGCCAGCAGCCAAAGAAGGAGCCCCGGGGAGCTGTTTTTT	CASSQRRSPGELFF
once	TRBV30	NA	TRBJ1-1	TGTGCCTGGAAGTGGGGGTTGAACACTGAAGCTTTCTTT	CAWKWGLNTEAFF
NA	TRBV9	NA	TRBJ2-7	TGTGCCACGCAGGGAGCCAATTGCATATACGAGCAGTACTTC	CATQGANCIYEQYF
NA	TRBV7-2	NA	TRBJ2-1	TGTGCCAGCAGCTTAGCGCCGGGTTACAATGAGCAGTTCTTC	CASSLAPGYNEQFF
NA	TRBV19	NA	TRBJ2-7	TGTGCCAGTAGTAGAAACAGCGGACCGATCTACGAGCAGTACTTC	CASSRNSGPIYEQYF
NA	TRBV19	TRBD1	TRBJ2-3	TGTGCCAGTAGTCCCACAGGGGCCACAGATACGCAGTATTTT	CASSPTGATDTQYF
NA	TRBV7-6	NA	TRBJ2-2	TGTGCCATCCCGGAGAGTGAGGGGGGCGGGGAGCTGTTTTTT	CAIPESEGGGELFF
NA	TRBV19	NA	TRBJ1-5	TGTGCCAGTAGTCGGGATGGCAATCAGCCCCAGCATTTT	CASSRDGNQPQHF
NA	TRBV27	NA	TRBJ1-2	TGTGCCAGCAGCTCTATGGGGGCGGATGGCTACACCTTC	CASSSMGADGYTF
NA	TRBV27	NA	TRBJ2-3	TGTGCCAGCAGTTTAGTGGATAGAACAGATACGCAGTATTTT	CASSLVDRTDTQYF
NA	TRBV7-9	NA	TRBJ2-7	TGTGCCAGCAGCTTCGGGGGGCTTATGTACGAGCAGTACTTC	CASSFGGLMYEQYF
NA	TRBV5-1	NA	TRBJ1-2	TGCGCCAGCAGCTTGGCCGCAGGGCTCGACTATGGCTACACCTTC	CASSLAAGLDYGYTF
NA	TRBV10-3	NA	TRBJ2-1	TGTGCCATCAGTGAGGAGGAAAGGGGGGGACGGCATGAGCAGTTCTTC	CAISEEERGGRHEQFF
NA	TRBV19	TRBD1	TRBJ1-1	TGTGCCAGTAGACCGGGACAGGCTGGTGCTGAAGCTTTCTTT	CASRPGQAGAEAFF
NA	TRBV4-3	NA	TRBJ2-1	TGCGCCAGCAGCCAAGATGGGGTATCTTTGGATGAGCAGTTCTTC	CASSQDGVSLDEQFF
NA	TRBV27	TRBD2	TRBJ2-7	TGTGCCAGCAAAGTACTAGCGGGAGATGGCGAGCAGTACTTC	CASKVLAGDGEQYF
NA	TRBV7-2	NA	TRBJ2-3	TGTGCCACCCAAACGGGGGCCCGCACAGATACGCAGTATTTT	CATQTGARTDTQYF
NA	TRBV6-1	NA	TRBJ2-1	TGTGCCAGCAGTCCTATAGGGTCCGGGAATGAGCAGTTCTTC	CASSPIGSGNEQFF
NA	TRBV5-1	NA	TRBJ2-7	TGCGCCAGCAGCTTGGGGGACACCGACGACGAGCAGTACTTC	CASSLGDTDDEQYF
NA	TRBV5-6	NA	TRBJ2-6	TGTGCCAGCAGCTTGGGGGCTGGGGCCAACGTCCTGACTTTC	CASSLGAGANVLTF
NA	TRBV6-5	NA	TRBJ1-1	TGTGCCAGCAGTCCCCAAATAGGGGGAACTGAAGCTTTCTTT	CASSPQIGGTEAFF
NA	TRBV6-6	NA	TRBJ2-7	TGTGCCAGCAGTTACTCAGACAGCTACGAGCAGTACTTC	CASSYSDSYEQYF
NA	TRBV28	NA	TRBJ2-7	TGTGCCAGCAGTCAAGTATCCTACGAGCAGTACTTC	CASSQVSYEQYF
NA	TRBV28	NA	TRBJ2-3	TGTGCCAGCAGTATGGGCGGAGCTAGCACAGATACGCAGTATTTT	CASSMGGASTDTQYF
NA	TRBV6-4	TRBD2	TRBJ2-1	TGTGCCAGCAGTCTATTTGGCGGGAGGTTGGATGAGCAGTTCTTC	CASSLFGGRLDEQFF
NA	TRBV6-1	NA	TRBJ2-2	TGTGCCAGCAGTGACCGTACACTCAACACCGGGGAGCTGTTTTTT	CASSDRTLNTGELFF
NA	TRBV4-1	NA	TRBJ2-7	TGCGCCAGCAGCCAAGTCCAGCTCGGAAGCTCCTACGAGCAGTACTTC	CASSQVQLGSSYEQYF
NA	TRBV7-9	NA	TRBJ1-4	TGTGCCAGCAGCCTAGGACAGTCAACTAATGAAAAACTGTTTTTT	CASSLGQSTNEKLFF
NA	TRBV27	NA	TRBJ2-5	TGTGCCAGCAGTTCCCTGGCGACTAGAAGAATGGAGACCCAGTACTTC	CASSSLATRRMETQYF
NA	TRBV7-9	TRBD1	TRBJ1-1	TGTGCCAGCAGCGCCCGACAGGGAGTGAACACTGAAGCTTTCTTT	CASSARQGVNTEAFF
NA	TRBV25-1	TRBD2	TRBJ2-7	TGTGCCAGCAGTGACATAAGGACTAGCTCCTACGAGCAGTACTTC	CASSDIRTSSYEQYF
NA	TRBV28	TRBD2	TRBJ2-2	TGTGCCAGCAGCCCCGAAACTAGCGGGACACCCGGGGAGCTGTTTTTT	CASSPETSGTPGELFF